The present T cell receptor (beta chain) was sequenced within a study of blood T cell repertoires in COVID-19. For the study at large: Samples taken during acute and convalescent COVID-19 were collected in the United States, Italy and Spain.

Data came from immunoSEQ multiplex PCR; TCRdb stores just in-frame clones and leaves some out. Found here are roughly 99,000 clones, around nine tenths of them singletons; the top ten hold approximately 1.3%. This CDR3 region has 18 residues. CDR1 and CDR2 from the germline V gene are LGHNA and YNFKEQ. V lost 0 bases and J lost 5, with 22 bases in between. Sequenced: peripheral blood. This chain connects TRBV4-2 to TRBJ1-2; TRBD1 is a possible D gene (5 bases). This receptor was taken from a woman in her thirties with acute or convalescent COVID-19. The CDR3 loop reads CASSQEIGGLGGSYGYTF. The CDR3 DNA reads TGTGCCAGCAGCCAAGAAATTGGTGGTTTGGGGGGTTCTTATGGCTACACCTTC.